This TCR beta chain is from a study of Ad26.COV2.S vaccination and SARS-CoV-2 variants (dated by TCRdb to the early 2020s). Background for the entire study: Donors in the vaccine arm were drawn from COV1001, a phase I-IIa trial of Ad26.COV2.S in healthy adults that was multicentre, randomized, double-blind and placebo-controlled. Sequencing of the TCRbeta repertoire served to evaluate the specificity and breadth of SARS-CoV-2-reactive T cell receptors following Ad26.COV2.S vaccination. The TCR-sequenced set comprised around 32 samples: about 19 Ad26.COV2.S vaccine recipients, 5 placebo recipients and 8 SARS-CoV-2 convalescent individuals. Trial participants were randomized into five groups of five, in which low-dose or high-dose Ad26.COV2.S was given once or twice, or placebo was given on both occasions. Ad26.COV2.S was administered intramuscularly at a dose of 5x10^10 or 1x10^11 viral particles, either as one shot or as two shots given 56 days apart. Investigators did not know the trial group allocation while performing experiments and assessing outcomes. What the work shows at the level of the full study, not this receptor alone: Higher spike-specific TCR breadth was observed in Ad26.COV2.S recipients than in placebo recipients (P = 0.0014). The authors noted that the TCR breadth and depth analyses may have underestimated total T cell responses. Comparable non-spike TCR breadth was observed between vaccine and placebo recipients, consistent with only spike being contained in the vaccine. Substantial breadth of spike-specific CD8+ and CD4+ T cell responses was reported after vaccination. Comparing responses between vaccine doses or regimens was not something the study was powered to do.

Based on the germline V gene, the CDR1 and CDR2 sequences are MDHEN and SYDVKM. V is shortened by 3 bases, J by 1 base, and the region joining them spans 16 bases. The CDR3 covers 17 residues, taking in both the cysteine and the phenylalanine. Kept here is only the CDR3 DNA, which spans 51 bases and is read in frame from base 1. On this clone: Its antigen is not yet known. No base quality values were provided; no much bigger clone lies one nucleotide off.

The immunoSEQ Assay was used to sequence TCRbeta CDR3 regions. After extraction, genomic DNA underwent amplification by bias-controlled multiplex PCR, followed by high-throughput sequencing. Under the source paper's analysis protocol: To quantify the absolute abundance of every unique TCRbeta CDR3 region, sequences were collapsed and filtered. T cell fraction was estimated by normalizing TCRbeta template counts to usable DNA, with usable DNA measured through amplification of reference genes found in all nucleated cells. Repertoire TCRs were annotated as SARS-CoV-2-specific by exact matching of V gene, CDR3 amino acid sequence and J gene to a known reactive TCR set. The reference SARS-CoV-2 TCR set was obtained from MIRA and was filtered for enrichment in COVID-19-positive ImmuneCODE repertoires, whereby public or cross-reactive TCRs were removed. Using the MIRA antigens, annotated TCRs were further analysed by specific ORF or by position within an ORF. Breadth was defined as annotated unique rearrangements over total unique productive rearrangements; depth was the summed frequency of those rearrangements. Two-sided Wilcoxon rank-sum tests were applied when comparing TCR breadth between groups. TCRdb re-hosts the immuneACCESS table, in-frame sequences only. Its copies lack some clones; in the studies checked, an unresolved V gene accounts for under half of them, and the cause for the rest is not known. V, J and clone size were drawn from that table, and D and trimming were deduced from the DNA. The sample table lists 300,000 to 400,000 clones, approximately 90% of them with a count of one. The leading ten clones occupy roughly 4.8% of the sample.

The sample's treatment or condition, from its label and the paper: around 19 received Ad26.COV2.S at low or high dose, single or two shots; about 5 received placebo; per-sample allocation not given. Repertoires of vaccine and placebo recipients were sequenced from samples collected on day 63 after the first injection. Cohort 1b enrolled about two dozen adults aged 18-55 years at a single site in Boston, USA, between 29 July and 7 August 2020. Ad26.COV2.S was a replication-incompetent adenovirus type 26 vector that expressed a prefusion-stabilized SARS-CoV-2 spike protein derived from the original Wuhan strain.

This specimen consisted of peripheral blood, obtained in a trial of Ad26.COV2.S vaccine versus placebo. Recombination connected TRBV28 to TRBJ1-5; TRBD1 is perhaps the D gene, given 6 matching bases. This TCR was recovered from a person aged 18-65 years who received the Ad26.COV2.S COVID-19 vaccine or a placebo. CDR3 loop: CASSFKQGVVSNQPQHF. The DNA sequence follows: TGTGCCAGCAGTTTTAAACAGGGAGTCGTCAGCAATCAGCCCCAGCATTTT.